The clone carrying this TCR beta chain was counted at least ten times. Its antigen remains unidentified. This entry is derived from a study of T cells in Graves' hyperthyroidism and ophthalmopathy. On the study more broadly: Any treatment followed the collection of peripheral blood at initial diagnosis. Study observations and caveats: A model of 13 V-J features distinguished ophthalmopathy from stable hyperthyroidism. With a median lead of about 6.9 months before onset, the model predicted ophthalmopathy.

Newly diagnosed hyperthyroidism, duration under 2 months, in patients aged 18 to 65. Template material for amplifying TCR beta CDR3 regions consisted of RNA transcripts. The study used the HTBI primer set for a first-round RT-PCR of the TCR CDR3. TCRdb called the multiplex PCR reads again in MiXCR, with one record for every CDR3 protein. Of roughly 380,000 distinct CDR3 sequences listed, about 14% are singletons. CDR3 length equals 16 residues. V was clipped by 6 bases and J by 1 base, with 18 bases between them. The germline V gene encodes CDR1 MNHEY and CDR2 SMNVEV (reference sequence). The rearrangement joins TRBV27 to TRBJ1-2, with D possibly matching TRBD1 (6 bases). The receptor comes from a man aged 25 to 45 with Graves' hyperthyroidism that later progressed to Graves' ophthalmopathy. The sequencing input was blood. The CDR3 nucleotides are TGTGCCAGCAGCTCTTCCCGGGGGGCGTATAACTATGGCTACACCTTC. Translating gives CASSSSRGAYNYGYTF.